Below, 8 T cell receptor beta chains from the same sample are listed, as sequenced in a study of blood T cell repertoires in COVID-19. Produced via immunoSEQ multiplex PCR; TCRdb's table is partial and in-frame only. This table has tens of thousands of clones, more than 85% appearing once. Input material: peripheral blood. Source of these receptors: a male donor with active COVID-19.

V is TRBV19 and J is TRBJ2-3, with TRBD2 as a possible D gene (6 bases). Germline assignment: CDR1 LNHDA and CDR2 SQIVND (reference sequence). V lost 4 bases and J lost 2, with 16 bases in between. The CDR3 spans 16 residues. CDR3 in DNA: TGTGCCAGTAGTACCGATCCGCGGGGTTCCACAGATACGCAGTATTTT. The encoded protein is CASSTDPRGSTDTQYF.

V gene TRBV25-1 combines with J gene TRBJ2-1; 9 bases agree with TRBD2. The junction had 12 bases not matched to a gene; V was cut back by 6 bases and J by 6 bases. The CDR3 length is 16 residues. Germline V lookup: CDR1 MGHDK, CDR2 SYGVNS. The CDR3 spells CASSLRGRGGPNEQFF. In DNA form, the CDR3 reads TGTGCCAGCAGCCTAAGGGGGCGGGGGGGCCCCAATGAGCAGTTCTTC.

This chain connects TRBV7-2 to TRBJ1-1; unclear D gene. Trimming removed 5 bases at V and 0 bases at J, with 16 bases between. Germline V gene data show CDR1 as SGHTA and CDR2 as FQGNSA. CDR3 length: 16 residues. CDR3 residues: CASSPAGKLMNTEAFF. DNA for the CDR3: TGTGCCAGCAGCCCCGCAGGAAAGCTCATGAACACTGAAGCTTTCTTT.

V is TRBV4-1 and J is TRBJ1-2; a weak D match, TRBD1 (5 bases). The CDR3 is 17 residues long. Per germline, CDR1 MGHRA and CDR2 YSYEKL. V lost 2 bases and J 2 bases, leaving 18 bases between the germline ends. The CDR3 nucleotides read TGCGCCAGCAGCCAAACCCAGATATTATACAGGAACTATGGCTACACCTTC. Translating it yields CASSQTQILYRNYGYTF.

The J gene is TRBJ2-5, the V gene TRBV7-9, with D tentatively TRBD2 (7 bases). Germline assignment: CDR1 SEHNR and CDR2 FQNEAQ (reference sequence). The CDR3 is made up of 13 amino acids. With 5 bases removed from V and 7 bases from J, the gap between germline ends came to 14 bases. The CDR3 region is CASSHPGGPTQYF. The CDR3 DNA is TGTGCCAGCAGCCACCCCGGGGGGCCGACCCAGTACTTC.

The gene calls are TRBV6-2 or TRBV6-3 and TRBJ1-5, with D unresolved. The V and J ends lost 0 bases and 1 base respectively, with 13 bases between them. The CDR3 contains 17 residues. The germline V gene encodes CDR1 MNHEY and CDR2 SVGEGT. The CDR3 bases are TGTGCCAGCAGTTACTCGATTGGGCCGTGGAGCAATCAGCCCCAGCATTTT. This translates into CASSYSIGPWSNQPQHF.

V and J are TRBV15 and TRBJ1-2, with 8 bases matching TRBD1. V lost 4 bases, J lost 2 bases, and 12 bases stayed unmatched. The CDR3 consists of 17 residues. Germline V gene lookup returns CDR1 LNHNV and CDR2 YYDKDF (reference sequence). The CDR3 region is CATSTRTGKSLNYGYTF. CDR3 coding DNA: TGTGCCACCAGCACCCGGACAGGGAAATCCTTAAACTATGGCTACACCTTC.

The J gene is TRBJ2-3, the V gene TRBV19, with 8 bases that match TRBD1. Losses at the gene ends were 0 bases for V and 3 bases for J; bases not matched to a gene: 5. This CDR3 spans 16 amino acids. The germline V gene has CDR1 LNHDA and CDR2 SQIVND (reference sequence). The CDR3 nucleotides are TGTGCCAGTAGTATAGATCCAGGGGGCTGGACAGATACGCAGTATTTT. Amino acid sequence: CASSIDPGGWTDTQYF. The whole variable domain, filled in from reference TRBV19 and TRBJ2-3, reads DGGITQSPKYLFRKEGQNVTLSCEQNLNHDAMYWYRQDPGQGLRLIYYSQIVNDFQKGDIAEGYSVSREKKESFPLTVTSAQKNPTAFYLCASSIDPGGWTDTQYFGPGTRLTVL.